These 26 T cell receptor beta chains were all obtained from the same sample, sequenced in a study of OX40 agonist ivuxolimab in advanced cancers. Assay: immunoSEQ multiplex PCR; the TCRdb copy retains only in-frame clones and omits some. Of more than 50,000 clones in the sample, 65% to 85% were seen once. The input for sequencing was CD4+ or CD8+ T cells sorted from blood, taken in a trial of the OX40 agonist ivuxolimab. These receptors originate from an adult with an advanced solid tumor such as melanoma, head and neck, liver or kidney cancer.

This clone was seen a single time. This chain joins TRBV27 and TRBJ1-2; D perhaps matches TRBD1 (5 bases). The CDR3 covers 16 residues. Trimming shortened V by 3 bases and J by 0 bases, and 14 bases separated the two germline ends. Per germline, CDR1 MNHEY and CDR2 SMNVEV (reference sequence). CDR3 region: CASSFGAGRSNYGYTF. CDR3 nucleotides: TGTGCCAGCAGTTTCGGGGCGGGGCGCTCTAACTATGGCTACACCTTC.

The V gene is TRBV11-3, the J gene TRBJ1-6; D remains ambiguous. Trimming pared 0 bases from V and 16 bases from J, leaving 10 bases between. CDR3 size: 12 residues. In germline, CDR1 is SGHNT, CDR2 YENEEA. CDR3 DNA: TGTGCCAGCAGCTTAGAGAAGGCAGGACTCCACTTT. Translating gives CASSLEKAGLHF.

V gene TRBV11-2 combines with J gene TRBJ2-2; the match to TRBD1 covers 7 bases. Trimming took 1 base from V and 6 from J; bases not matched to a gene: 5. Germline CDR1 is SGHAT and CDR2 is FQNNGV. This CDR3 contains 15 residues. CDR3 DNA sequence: TGTGCCAGCAGCTTAGCGTCAGGGGGTGCCGGGGAGCTGTTTTTT. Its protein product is CASSLASGGAGELFF. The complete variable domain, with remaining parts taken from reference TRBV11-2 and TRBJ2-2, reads EAGVAQSPRYKIIEKRQSVAFWCNPISGHATLYWYQQILGQGPKLLIQFQNNGVVDDSQLPKDRFSAERLKGVDSTLKIQPAKLEDSAVYLCASSLASGGAGELFFGEGSRLTVL.

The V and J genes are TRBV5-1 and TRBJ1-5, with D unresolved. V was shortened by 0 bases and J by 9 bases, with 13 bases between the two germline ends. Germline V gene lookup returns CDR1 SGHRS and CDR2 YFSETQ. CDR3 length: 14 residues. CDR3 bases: TGCGCCAGCAGCTTGGGGAGTCACTCGGGGCCCCAGCATTTT. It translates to CASSLGSHSGPQHF.

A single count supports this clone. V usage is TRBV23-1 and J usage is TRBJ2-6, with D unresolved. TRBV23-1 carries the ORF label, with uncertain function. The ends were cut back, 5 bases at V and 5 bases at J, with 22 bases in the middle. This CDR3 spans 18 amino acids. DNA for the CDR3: TGCGCCAGCAGTGTCGACATGCCGCAACAAAGTCGGGCCAACGTCCTGACTTTC. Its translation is CASSVDMPQQSRANVLTF.

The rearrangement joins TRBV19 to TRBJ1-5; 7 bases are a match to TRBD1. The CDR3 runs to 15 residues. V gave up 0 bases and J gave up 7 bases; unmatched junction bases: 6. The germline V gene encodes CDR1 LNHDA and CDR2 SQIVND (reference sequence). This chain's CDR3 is CASSIETGLRQPQHF. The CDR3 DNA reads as TGTGCCAGTAGTATAGAGACAGGGCTTAGACAGCCCCAGCATTTT.

CDR3 coding DNA: TGTGCCAGCAGTTACTTGGGTCAAGGCTACGAGCAGTACTTC. Its protein is CASSYLGQGYEQYF. This rearrangement joins TRBV6-6 to TRBJ2-7; D ambiguous. From germline, CDR1 is MNHNY and CDR2 SVGAGI (reference sequence). The CDR3 covers 14 residues. V was pared by 1 base and J by 3 bases, with 10 bases between.

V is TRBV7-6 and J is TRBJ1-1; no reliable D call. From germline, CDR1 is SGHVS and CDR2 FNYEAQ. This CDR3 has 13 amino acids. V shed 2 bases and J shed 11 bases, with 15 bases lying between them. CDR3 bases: TGTGCCAGCAGCTTAAGTCACCGAACCCCGGCTTTCTTT. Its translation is CASSLSHRTPAFF.

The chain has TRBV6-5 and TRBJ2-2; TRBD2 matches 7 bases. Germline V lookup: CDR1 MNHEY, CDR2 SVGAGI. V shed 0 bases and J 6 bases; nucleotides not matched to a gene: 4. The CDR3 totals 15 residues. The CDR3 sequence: CASSYSRGRSGELFF. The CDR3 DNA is TGTGCCAGCAGTTACTCTCGCGGGAGATCCGGGGAGCTGTTTTTT.

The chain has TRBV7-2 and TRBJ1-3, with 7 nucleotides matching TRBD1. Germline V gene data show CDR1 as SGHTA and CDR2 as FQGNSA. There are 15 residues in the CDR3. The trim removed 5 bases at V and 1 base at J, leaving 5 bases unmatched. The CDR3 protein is CASSTQTGSGNTIYF. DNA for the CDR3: TGTGCCAGCAGCACCCAGACAGGGTCTGGAAACACCATATATTTT. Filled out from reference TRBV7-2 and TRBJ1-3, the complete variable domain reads GAGVSQSPSNKVTEKGKDVELRCDPISGHTALYWYRQSLGQGLEFLIYFQGNSAPDKSGLPSDRFSAERTGGSVSTLTIQRTQQEDSAVYLCASSTQTGSGNTIYFGEGSWLTVV.

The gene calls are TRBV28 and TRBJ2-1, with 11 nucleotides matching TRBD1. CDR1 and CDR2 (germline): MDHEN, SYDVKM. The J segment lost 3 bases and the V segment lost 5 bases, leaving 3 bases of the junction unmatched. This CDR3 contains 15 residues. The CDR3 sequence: CASSPGTGGYNEQFF. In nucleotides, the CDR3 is TGTGCCAGCAGTCCCGGGACAGGGGGCTACAATGAGCAGTTCTTC.

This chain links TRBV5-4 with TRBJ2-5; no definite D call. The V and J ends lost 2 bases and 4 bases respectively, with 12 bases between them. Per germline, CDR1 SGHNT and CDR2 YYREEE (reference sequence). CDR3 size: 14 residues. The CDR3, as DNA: TGTGCCAGCAGCTTTAAAGGGTCTGGAGAGACCCAGTACTTC. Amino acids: CASSFKGSGETQYF.

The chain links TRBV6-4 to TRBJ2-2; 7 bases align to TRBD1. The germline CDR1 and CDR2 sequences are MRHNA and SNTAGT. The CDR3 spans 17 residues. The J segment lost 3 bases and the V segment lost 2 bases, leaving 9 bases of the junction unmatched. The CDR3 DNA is TGTGCCAGCAGTGACGGGTGGGGGCAGGGGGACACCGGGGAGCTGTTTTTT. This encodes CASSDGWGQGDTGELFF.

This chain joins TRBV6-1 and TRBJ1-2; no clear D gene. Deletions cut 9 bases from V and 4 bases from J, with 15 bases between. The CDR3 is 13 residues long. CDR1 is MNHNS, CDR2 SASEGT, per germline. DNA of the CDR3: TGTGCCAGTTCGTCAGGAGGCTTCTATGGCTACACCTTC. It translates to CASSSGGFYGYTF.

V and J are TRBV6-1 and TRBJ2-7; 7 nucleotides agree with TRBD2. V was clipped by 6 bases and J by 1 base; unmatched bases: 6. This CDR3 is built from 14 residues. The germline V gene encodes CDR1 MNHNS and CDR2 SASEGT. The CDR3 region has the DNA TGTGCCAGCAGCGGGGAGGGTCCGTCCTACGAGCAGTACTTC. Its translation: CASSGEGPSYEQYF.

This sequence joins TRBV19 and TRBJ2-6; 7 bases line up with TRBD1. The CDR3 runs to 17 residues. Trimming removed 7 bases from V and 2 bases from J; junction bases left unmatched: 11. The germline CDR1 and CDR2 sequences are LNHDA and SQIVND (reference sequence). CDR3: CASTRGQLFPGANVLTF. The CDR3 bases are TGTGCCAGTACCCGGGGACAGCTCTTCCCTGGGGCCAACGTCCTGACTTTC.

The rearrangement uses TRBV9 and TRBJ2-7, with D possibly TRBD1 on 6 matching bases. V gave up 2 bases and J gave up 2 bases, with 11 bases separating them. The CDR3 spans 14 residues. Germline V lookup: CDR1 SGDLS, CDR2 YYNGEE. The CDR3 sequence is CASSVRDTPYEQYF. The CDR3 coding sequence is TGTGCCAGCAGCGTCCGGGACACCCCCTACGAGCAGTACTTC.

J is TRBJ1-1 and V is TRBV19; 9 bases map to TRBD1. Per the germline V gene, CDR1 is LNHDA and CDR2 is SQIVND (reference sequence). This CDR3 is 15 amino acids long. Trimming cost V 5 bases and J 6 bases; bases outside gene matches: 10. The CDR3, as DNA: TGTGCCAGTAGTCCCCGGACAGGGGTAAGGCCTGAAGCTTTCTTT. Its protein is CASSPRTGVRPEAFF.

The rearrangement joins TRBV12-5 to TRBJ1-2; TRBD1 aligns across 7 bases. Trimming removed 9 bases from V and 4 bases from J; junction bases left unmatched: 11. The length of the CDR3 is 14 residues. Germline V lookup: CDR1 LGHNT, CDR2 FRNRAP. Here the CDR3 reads CASVAGQQSYGYTF. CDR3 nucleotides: TGTGCTAGCGTCGCGGGACAGCAGAGCTATGGCTACACCTTC. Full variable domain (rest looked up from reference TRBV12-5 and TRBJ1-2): DARVTQTPRHKVTEMGQEVTMRCQPILGHNTVFWYRQTMMQGLELLAYFRNRAPLDDSGMPKDRFSAEMPDATLATLKIQPSEPRDSAVYFCASVAGQQSYGYTFGSGTRLTVV.

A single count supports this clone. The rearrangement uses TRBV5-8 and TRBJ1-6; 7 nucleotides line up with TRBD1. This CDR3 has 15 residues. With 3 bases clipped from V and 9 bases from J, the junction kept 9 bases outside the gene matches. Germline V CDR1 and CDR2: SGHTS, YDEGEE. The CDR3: CASSSMDRPSSPLHF. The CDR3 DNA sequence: TGTGCCAGCAGCTCGATGGACAGGCCCTCTTCACCCCTCCACTTT.

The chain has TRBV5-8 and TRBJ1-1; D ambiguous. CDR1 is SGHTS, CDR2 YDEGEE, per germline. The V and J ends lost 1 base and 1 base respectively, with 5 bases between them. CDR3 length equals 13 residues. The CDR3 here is CASSLSWNTEAFF. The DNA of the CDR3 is TGTGCCAGCAGCTTGTCCTGGAACACTGAAGCTTTCTTT.

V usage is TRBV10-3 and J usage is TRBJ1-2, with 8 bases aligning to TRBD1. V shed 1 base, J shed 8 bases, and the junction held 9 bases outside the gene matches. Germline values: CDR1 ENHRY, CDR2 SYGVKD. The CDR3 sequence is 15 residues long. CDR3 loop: CAISELTGVAGGYTF. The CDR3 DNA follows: TGTGCCATCAGTGAGTTGACAGGGGTGGCTGGAGGCTACACCTTC.

This CDR3 is CAISEPSGVKAFF. In DNA, the CDR3 is TGTGCCATCAGTGAGCCGAGCGGGGTGAAAGCTTTCTTT. The chain couples TRBV10-3 to TRBJ1-1; D call uncertain. The germline V gene encodes CDR1 ENHRY and CDR2 SYGVKD. V lost 2 bases and J lost 9, with 13 bases in between. This CDR3 contains 13 residues.

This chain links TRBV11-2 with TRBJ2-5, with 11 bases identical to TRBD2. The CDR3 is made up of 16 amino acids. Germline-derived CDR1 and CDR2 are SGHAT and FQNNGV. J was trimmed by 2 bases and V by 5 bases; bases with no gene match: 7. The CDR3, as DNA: TGTGCCAGCAGCCAAGGGACTAGCGGAGATCAAGAGACCCAGTACTTC. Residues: CASSQGTSGDQETQYF.

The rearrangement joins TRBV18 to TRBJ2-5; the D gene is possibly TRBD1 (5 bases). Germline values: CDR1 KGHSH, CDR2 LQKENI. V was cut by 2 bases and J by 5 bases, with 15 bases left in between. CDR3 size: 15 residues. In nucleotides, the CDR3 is TGTGCCAGCTCACCAAGGACACAGGTTGCGGAGACCCAGTACTTC. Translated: CASSPRTQVAETQYF. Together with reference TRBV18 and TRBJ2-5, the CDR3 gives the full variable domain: NAGVMQNPRHLVRRRGQEARLRCSPMKGHSHVYWYRQLPEEGLKFMVYLQKENIIDESGMPKERFSAEFPKEGPSILRIQQVVRGDSAAYFCASSPRTQVAETQYFGPGTRLLVL.

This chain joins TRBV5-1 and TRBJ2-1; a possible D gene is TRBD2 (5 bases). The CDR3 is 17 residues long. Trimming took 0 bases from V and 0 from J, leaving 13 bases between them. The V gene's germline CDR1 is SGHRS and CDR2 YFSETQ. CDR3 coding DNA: TGCGCCAGCAGCTTGGGGCTAGCTCCGAGCTCCTACAATGAGCAGTTCTTC. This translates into CASSLGLAPSSYNEQFF. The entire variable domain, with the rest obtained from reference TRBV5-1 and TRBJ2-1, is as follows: KAGVTQTPRYLIKTRGQQVTLSCSPISGHRSVSWYQQTPGQGLQFLFEYFSETQRNKGNFPGRFSGRQFSNSRSEMNVSTLELGDSALYLCASSLGLAPSSYNEQFFGPGTRLTVL.